This is a list of T cell receptor beta chains from one sample in a study of PD-1 blockade in classical Hodgkin lymphoma. Repertoires were generated with immunoSEQ multiplex PCR, while TCRdb's copy carries only in-frame clones and drops some. The sample yields 90,000 to 100,000 clones, about 88% seen once. This specimen was peripheral blood mononuclear cells (PBMCs), taken before the second cycle of nivolumab. All receptors come from a human donor with classical Hodgkin lymphoma. CDR3s include the opening cysteine and the closing phenylalanine or tryptophan. The D gene is left open where the match is weak. A row's size may be missing; if present it is once, few, many or a size class.

D gene: NA
clone size: NA
V gene: TRBV5-6
J gene: TRBJ2-2
CDR3 DNA: TGTGCCAGCAGACTAAACAGGGCCGACACCGGGGAGCTGTTTTTT
CDR3 protein: CASRLNRADTGELFF

D gene: NA
clone size: NA
V gene: TRBV25-1
J gene: TRBJ2-7
CDR3 DNA: TGTGCCAGCAGTGAAGCGGGGGCCGCCTACGAGCAGTACTTC
CDR3 protein: CASSEAGAAYEQYF

D gene: NA
clone size: NA
V gene: TRBV19
J gene: TRBJ1-1
CDR3 DNA: TGTGCCAGTAGTATCGGACGGATTGAAAACACTGAAGCTTTCTTT
CDR3 protein: CASSIGRIENTEAFF

D gene: NA
clone size: NA
V gene: TRBV19
J gene: TRBJ2-5
CDR3 DNA: TGTGCCAGTAGTGCGCCCCAAGGGGCCCAGTACTTC
CDR3 protein: CASSAPQGAQYF

D gene: NA
clone size: once
V gene: TRBV6-6
J gene: TRBJ1-6
CDR3 DNA: TGTGCCAGCAGCCTAAGCAGGACTGATTCACCCCTCCACTTT
CDR3 protein: CASSLSRTDSPLHF

D gene: TRBD2
clone size: NA
V gene: TRBV28
J gene: TRBJ2-3
CDR3 DNA: TGTGCCAGCAGTCCGGGGGGTGTAGCGGACGAGGGGGATACGCAGTATTTT
CDR3 protein: CASSPGGVADEGDTQYF

D gene: NA
clone size: NA
V gene: TRBV27
J gene: TRBJ2-1
CDR3 DNA: TGTGCCAGCAGTTTAGGCCGTGGTAATGAGCAGTTCTTC
CDR3 protein: CASSLGRGNEQFF

D gene: NA
clone size: NA
V gene: TRBV6-5
J gene: TRBJ1-1
CDR3 DNA: TGTGCCAGCAGTTACGGGGGGAACACTGAAGCTTTCTTT
CDR3 protein: CASSYGGNTEAFF

D gene: NA
clone size: NA
V gene: TRBV2
J gene: TRBJ2-7
CDR3 DNA: TGTGCCAGCAGTGGGTCCTACGAGCAGTACTTC
CDR3 protein: CASSGSYEQYF

D gene: NA
clone size: NA
V gene: TRBV4-1
J gene: TRBJ1-5
CDR3 DNA: TGCGCCAGCAGCCAATACCGCGGACCCAATCAGCCCCAGCATTTT
CDR3 protein: CASSQYRGPNQPQHF

D gene: NA
clone size: NA
V gene: TRBV9
J gene: TRBJ2-2
CDR3 DNA: TGTGCCAGCAGCGTAGTACCCGCGAACACCGGGGAGCTGTTTTTT
CDR3 protein: CASSVVPANTGELFF

D gene: NA
clone size: NA
V gene: TRBV2
J gene: TRBJ1-2
CDR3 DNA: TGTGCCAGCATTTCGGACAGCCGGGGCTACACCTTC
CDR3 protein: CASISDSRGYTF

D gene: NA
clone size: NA
V gene: TRBV15
J gene: TRBJ2-2
CDR3 DNA: TGTGCCACCAGCAGAGATCGTTCGTACGGGGTGAGCACCGGGGAGCTGTTTTTT
CDR3 protein: CATSRDRSYGVSTGELFF

D gene: TRBD1
clone size: once
V gene: TRBV6-1
J gene: TRBJ1-1
CDR3 DNA: TGTGCCAGCAGTTCCGGGACAGTGAACACTGAAGCTTTCTTT
CDR3 protein: CASSSGTVNTEAFF

D gene: TRBD1
clone size: NA
V gene: TRBV6-1
J gene: TRBJ2-1
CDR3 DNA: TGTGCCAGCAATGGTTGGGACAGGACTCTTTTAATCTTC
CDR3 protein: CASNGWDRTLLIF

D gene: NA
clone size: NA
V gene: TRBV7-9
J gene: TRBJ2-7
CDR3 DNA: TGTGCCAGCAGCTTGGCAGGGGAGTACGAGCAGTACTTC
CDR3 protein: CASSLAGEYEQYF

D gene: NA
clone size: NA
V gene: TRBV7-8
J gene: TRBJ2-7
CDR3 DNA: TGTGCCAGCAGCCTTCACGCCCCATTGTCAGGGACGATATACGAGCAGTACTTC
CDR3 protein: CASSLHAPLSGTIYEQYF

D gene: TRBD2
clone size: few
V gene: TRBV4-2
J gene: TRBJ2-3
CDR3 DNA: TGTGCCAGCAGCCAAGGACTAGCGGGAGGGGGAACTAGCACAGATACGCAGTATTTT
CDR3 protein: CASSQGLAGGGTSTDTQYF

D gene: NA
clone size: NA
V gene: TRBV14
J gene: TRBJ2-7
CDR3 DNA: TGTGCCAGCAGCCAAACTTACGAGCAGTACTTC
CDR3 protein: CASSQTYEQYF

D gene: NA
clone size: NA
V gene: TRBV11-2
J gene: TRBJ2-7
CDR3 DNA: TGTGCCAGCAGCCCCAGACAGAGCTACGAGCAGTACTTC
CDR3 protein: CASSPRQSYEQYF

D gene: TRBD2
clone size: NA
V gene: TRBV12-5
J gene: TRBJ2-5
CDR3 DNA: TGTGCTAGTGGCCCCGGACTAGCGGGAACCCAGTACTTC
CDR3 protein: CASGPGLAGTQYF

D gene: NA
clone size: NA
V gene: TRBV19
J gene: TRBJ1-5
CDR3 DNA: TGTGCCAGTAGTATCGACAGAGGTGATCAGCCCCAGCATTTT
CDR3 protein: CASSIDRGDQPQHF

D gene: NA
clone size: NA
V gene: TRBV2
J gene: TRBJ2-7
CDR3 DNA: TGTGCCAGCAGTATCTTGGACAGACATACCTACGAGCAGTACTTC
CDR3 protein: CASSILDRHTYEQYF